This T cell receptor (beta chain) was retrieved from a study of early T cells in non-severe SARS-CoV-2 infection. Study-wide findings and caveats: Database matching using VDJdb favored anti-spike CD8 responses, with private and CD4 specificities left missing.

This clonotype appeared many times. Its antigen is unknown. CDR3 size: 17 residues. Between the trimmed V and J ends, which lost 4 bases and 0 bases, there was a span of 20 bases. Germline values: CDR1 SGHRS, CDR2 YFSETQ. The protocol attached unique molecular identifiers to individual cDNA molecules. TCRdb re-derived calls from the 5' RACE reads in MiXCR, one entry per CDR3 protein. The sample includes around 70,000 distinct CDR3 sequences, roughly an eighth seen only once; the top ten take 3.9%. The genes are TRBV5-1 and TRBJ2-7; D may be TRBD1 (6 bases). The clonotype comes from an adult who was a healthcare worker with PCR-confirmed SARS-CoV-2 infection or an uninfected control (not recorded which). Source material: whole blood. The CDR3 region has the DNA TGCGCCAGCAGCCCGGAGGTCGAGACAGGCTTCTCCTACGAGCAGTACTTC. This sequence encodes CASSPEVETGFSYEQYF.